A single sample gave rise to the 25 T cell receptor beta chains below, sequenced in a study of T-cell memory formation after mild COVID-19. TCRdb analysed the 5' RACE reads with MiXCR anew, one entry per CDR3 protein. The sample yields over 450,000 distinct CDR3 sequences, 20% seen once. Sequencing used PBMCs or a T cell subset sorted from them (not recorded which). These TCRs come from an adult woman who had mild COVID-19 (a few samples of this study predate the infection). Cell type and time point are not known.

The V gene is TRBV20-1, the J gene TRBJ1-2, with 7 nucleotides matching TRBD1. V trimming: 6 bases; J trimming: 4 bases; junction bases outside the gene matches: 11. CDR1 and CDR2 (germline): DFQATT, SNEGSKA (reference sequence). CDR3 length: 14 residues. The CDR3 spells CSAGGGGSGYGYTF. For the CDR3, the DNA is TGCAGTGCCGGAGGAGGGGGCAGTGGCTATGGCTACACCTTC.

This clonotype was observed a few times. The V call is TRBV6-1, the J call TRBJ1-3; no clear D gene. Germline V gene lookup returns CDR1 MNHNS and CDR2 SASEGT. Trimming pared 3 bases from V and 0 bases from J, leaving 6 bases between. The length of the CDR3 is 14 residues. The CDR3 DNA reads TGTGCCAGCAGTGACAGAATCTCTGGAAACACCATATATTTT. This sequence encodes CASSDRISGNTIYF.

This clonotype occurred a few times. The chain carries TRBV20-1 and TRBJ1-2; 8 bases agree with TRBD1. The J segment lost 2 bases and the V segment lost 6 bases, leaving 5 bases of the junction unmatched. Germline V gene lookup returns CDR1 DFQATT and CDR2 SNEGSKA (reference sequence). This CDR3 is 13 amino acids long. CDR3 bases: TGCAGTGCCACTCGACAGGGGAACTATGGCTACACCTTC. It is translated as CSATRQGNYGYTF.

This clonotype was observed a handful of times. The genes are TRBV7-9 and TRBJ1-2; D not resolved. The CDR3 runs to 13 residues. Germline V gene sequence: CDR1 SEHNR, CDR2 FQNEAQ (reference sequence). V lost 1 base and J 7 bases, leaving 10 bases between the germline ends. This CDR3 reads CASSLEVEVGYTF. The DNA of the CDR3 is TGTGCCAGCAGCTTAGAAGTAGAGGTTGGCTACACCTTC.

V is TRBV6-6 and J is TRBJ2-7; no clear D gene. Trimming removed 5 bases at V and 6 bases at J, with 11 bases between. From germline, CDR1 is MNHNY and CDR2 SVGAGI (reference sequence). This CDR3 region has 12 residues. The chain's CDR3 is CASSDPGFEQYF. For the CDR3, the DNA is TGTGCCAGCAGTGACCCGGGTTTCGAGCAGTACTTC.

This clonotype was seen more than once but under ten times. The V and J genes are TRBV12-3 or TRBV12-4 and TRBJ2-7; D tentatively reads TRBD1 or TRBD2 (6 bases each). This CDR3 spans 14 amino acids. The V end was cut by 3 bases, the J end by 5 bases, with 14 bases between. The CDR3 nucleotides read TGTGCCAGCAGTTTTTGGCAGGAGGGGGACGAGCAGTACTTC. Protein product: CASSFWQEGDEQYF.

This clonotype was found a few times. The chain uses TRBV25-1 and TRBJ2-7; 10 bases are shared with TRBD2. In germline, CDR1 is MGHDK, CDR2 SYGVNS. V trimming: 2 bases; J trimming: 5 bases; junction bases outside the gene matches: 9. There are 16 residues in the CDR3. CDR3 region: CASSERLTGTSDEQYF. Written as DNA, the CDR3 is TGTGCCAGCAGTGAACGACTGACCGGGACTAGCGACGAGCAGTACTTC.

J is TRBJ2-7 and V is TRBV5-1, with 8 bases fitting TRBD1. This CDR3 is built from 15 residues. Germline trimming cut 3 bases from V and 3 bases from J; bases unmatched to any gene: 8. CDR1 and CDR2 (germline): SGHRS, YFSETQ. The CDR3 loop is CASSSWTGPNYEQYF. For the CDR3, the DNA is TGCGCCAGCAGCTCCTGGACAGGGCCGAACTACGAGCAGTACTTC.

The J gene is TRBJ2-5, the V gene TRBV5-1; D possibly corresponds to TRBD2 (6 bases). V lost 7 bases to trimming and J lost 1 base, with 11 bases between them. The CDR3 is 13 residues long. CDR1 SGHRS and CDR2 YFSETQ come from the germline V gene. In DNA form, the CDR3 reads TGCGCCAGCGGAATGGGACTCCAAGAGACCCAGTACTTC. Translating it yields CASGMGLQETQYF.

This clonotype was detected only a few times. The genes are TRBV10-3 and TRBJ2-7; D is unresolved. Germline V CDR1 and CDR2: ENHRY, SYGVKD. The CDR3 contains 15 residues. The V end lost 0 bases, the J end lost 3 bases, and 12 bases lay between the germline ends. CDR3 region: CAISESVGLIYEQYF. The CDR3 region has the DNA TGTGCCATCAGTGAGTCGGTGGGCCTGATCTACGAGCAGTACTTC.

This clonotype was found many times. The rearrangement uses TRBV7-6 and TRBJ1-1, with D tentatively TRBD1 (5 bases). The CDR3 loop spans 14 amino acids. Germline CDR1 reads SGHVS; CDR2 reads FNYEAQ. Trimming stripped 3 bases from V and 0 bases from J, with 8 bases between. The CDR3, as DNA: TGTGCCAGCAGCTTTGGGGGGATGAACACTGAAGCTTTCTTT. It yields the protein CASSFGGMNTEAFF.

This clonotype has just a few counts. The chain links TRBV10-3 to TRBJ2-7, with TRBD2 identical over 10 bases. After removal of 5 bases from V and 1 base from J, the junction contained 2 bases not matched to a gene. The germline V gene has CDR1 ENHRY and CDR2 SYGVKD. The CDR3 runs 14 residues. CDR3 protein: CAISRTSGSYEQYF. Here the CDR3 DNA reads TGTGCCATCAGTCGGACTAGCGGATCCTACGAGCAGTACTTC.

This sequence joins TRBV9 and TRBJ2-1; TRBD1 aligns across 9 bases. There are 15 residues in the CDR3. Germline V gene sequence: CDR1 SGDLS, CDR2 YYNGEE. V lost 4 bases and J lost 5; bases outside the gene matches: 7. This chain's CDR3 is CASSQGQGRNNEQFF. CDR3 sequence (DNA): TGTGCCAGCAGCCAAGGACAGGGGAGGAACAATGAGCAGTTCTTC.

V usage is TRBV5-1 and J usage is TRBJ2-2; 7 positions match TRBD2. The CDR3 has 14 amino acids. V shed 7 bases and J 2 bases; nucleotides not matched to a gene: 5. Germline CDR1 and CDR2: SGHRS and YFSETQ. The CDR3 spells CASGPSGNTGELFF. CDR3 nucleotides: TGCGCCAGCGGTCCTAGCGGTAACACCGGGGAGCTGTTTTTT. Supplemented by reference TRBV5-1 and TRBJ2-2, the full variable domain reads KAGVTQTPRYLIKTRGQQVTLSCSPISGHRSVSWYQQTPGQGLQFLFEYFSETQRNKGNFPGRFSGRQFSNSRSEMNVSTLELGDSALYLCASGPSGNTGELFFGEGSRLTVL.

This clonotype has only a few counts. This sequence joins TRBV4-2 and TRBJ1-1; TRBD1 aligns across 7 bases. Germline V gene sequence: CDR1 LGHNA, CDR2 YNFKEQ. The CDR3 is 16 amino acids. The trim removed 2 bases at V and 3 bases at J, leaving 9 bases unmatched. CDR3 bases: TGTGCCAGCAGCCAACCTGCAGACAGGGAGGACACTGAAGCTTTCTTT. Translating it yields CASSQPADREDTEAFF.

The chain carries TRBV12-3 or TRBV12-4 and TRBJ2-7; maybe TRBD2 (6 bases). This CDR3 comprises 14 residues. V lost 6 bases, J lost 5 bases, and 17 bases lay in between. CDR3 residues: CASSPGTPLDEQYF. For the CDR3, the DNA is TGTGCCAGCAGCCCCGGGACTCCACTGGACGAGCAGTACTTC.

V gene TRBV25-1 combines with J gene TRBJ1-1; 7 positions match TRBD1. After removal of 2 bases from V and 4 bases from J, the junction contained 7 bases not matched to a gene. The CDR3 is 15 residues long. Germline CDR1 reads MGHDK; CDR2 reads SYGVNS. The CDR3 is CASSERQGGPTEAFF. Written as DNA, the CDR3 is TGTGCCAGCAGTGAACGACAGGGAGGCCCCACTGAAGCTTTCTTT.

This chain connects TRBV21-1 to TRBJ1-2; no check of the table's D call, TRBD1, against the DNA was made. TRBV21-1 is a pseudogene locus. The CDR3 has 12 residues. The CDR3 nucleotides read TGTGCCAGCATCTCGGGGGACTATGGCTACACCTTC. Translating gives CASISGDYGYTF.

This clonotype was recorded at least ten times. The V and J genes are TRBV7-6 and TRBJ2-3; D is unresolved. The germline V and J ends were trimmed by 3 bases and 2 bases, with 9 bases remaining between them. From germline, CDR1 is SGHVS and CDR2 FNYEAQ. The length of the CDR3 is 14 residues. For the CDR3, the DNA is TGTGCCAGCAGCTTGGGTGGGCCCACAGATACGCAGTATTTT. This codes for CASSLGGPTDTQYF.

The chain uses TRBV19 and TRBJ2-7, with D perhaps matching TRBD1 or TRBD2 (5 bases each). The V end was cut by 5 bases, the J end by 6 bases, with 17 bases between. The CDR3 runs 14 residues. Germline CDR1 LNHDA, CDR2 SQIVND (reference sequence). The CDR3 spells CASSPRDRSGEQYF. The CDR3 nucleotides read TGTGCCAGTAGTCCCAGGGACCGGAGCGGCGAGCAGTACTTC.

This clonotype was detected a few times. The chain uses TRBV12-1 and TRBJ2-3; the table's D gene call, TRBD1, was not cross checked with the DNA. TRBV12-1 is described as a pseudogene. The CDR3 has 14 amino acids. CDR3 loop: CASSIRSRTDTQYF. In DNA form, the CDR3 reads TGTGCCAGCAGCATCAGGTCCCGCACAGATACGCAGTATTTT.

CDR3 DNA: TGTGCCAGCAGCTCGGGGACAGGGTATCAAAAACTGTTTTTT. It specifies CASSSGTGYQKLFF. V is TRBV12-3 or TRBV12-4 and J is TRBJ1-4; 9 bases agree with TRBD1. J lost 9 bases, V lost 6 bases, and 8 bases had no gene match. The CDR3 is made up of 14 amino acids.

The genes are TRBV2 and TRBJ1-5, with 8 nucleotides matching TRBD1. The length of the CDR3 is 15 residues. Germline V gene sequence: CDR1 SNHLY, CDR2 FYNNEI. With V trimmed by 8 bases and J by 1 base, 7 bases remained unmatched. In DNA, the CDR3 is TGTGCCAGCGGCCGAAGGACAGGGAGCAATCAGCCCCAGCATTTT. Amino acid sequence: CASGRRTGSNQPQHF. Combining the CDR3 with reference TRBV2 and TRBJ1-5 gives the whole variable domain EPEVTQTPSHQVTQMGQEVILRCVPISNHLYFYWYRQILGQKVEFLVSFYNNEISEKSEIFDDQFSVERPDGSNFTLKIRSTKLEDSAMYFCASGRRTGSNQPQHFGDGTRLSIL.

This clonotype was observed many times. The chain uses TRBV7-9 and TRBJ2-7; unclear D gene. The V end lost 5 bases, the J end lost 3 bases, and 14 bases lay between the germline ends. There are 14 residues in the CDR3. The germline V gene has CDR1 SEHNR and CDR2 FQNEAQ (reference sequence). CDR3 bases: TGTGCCAGCAGCGACGGTAGGGCAGGCTACGAGCAGTACTTC. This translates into CASSDGRAGYEQYF.

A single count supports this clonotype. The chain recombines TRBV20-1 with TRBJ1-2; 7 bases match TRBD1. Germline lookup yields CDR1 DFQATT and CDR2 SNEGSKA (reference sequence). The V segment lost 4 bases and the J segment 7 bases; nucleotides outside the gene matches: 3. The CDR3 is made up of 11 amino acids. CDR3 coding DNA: TGCAGTGCTATGACAGGGTTTGGCTACACCTTC. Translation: CSAMTGFGYTF.